A single sample is the source of the 21 T cell receptor beta chains below, sequenced in a study of identifying expanded T cells in peripheral blood. Assay: immunoSEQ multiplex PCR; the TCRdb copy retains only in-frame clones and omits some. This sample has tens of thousands of clones, with about 85% found just once. What was sequenced was blood. The receptors were gathered from a person between 18 and 70 years old in good health.

This clone was detected only once. V is TRBV4-3 and J is TRBJ2-6, with D hard to call. V shed 4 bases and J shed 0 bases, with 19 bases lying between them. CDR1 LGHNA and CDR2 YSLEER come from the germline V gene. The CDR3 runs 19 residues. The CDR3: CASSRVVGHRPSGANVLTF. The DNA for the CDR3 is TGCGCCAGCAGCCGAGTAGTCGGGCACCGTCCCTCTGGGGCCAACGTCCTGACTTTC.

This clone was seen a few times. This chain joins TRBV7-9 and TRBJ2-7, with 10 bases that match TRBD1. CDR1 and CDR2 (germline): SEHNR, FQNEAQ (reference sequence). This CDR3 comprises 14 residues. After removal of 6 bases from V and 2 bases from J, the junction contained 4 bases not matched to a gene. The CDR3 coding sequence is TGTGCCAGCAGGAACGACAGGGGGCCCTACGAGCAGTACTTC. It translates to CASRNDRGPYEQYF.

The V and J genes are TRBV6-6 and TRBJ1-3; D is unclear. With 2 bases removed from V and 0 bases from J, the gap between germline ends came to 8 bases. The germline V gene has CDR1 MNHNY and CDR2 SVGAGI (reference sequence). There are 15 residues in the CDR3. CDR3 protein: CASSYGSDSGNTIYF. The CDR3 nucleotides read TGTGCCAGCAGTTACGGGTCGGACTCTGGAAACACCATATATTTT.

This clone has only a few counts. V and J are TRBV6-4 and TRBJ2-2, with 7 positions matching TRBD1. V lost 0 bases and J lost 1; bases outside the gene matches: 2. Looked up from germline, CDR1 is MRHNA and CDR2 is SNTAGT. The length of the CDR3 is 16 residues. CDR3 region: CASSDSGTENTGELFF. Written as DNA, the CDR3 is TGTGCCAGCAGTGACTCGGGGACAGAGAACACCGGGGAGCTGTTTTTT.

This rearrangement joins TRBV7-2 to TRBJ1-1; no reliable D call. CDR3 length equals 17 residues. With 2 bases removed from V and 0 bases from J, the gap between germline ends came to 16 bases. Germline V lookup: CDR1 SGHTA, CDR2 FQGNSA. CDR3 nucleotide sequence: TGTGCCAGCAGCTTATTGCTTTTTAGACACTTGAACACTGAAGCTTTCTTT. Residues: CASSLLLFRHLNTEAFF.

The V and J genes are TRBV7-3 and TRBJ2-1; TRBD1 matches 7 bases. V was clipped by 5 bases and J by 7 bases; unmatched bases: 20. The CDR3 runs 18 residues. Germline values: CDR1 SGHTA, CDR2 FQGTGA. The CDR3 sequence: CASSPHTETGWVENEQFF. CDR3 bases: TGTGCCAGCAGCCCCCACACAGAGACAGGGTGGGTTGAAAATGAGCAGTTCTTC.

This chain connects TRBV5-1 to TRBJ1-3; no clear D. The CDR3 runs 13 residues. From germline, CDR1 is SGHRS and CDR2 YFSETQ. With 0 bases removed from V and 3 bases from J, the gap between germline ends came to 4 bases. CDR3 nucleotide sequence: TGCGCCAGCAGCTTGGCCGATGGAAACACCATATATTTT. Translation: CASSLADGNTIYF.

Here the CDR3 DNA reads TGTGCCAGTTCCAGGGATTCCGCCGGTGGCTACACCTTC. Translation: CASSRDSAGGYTF. The chain carries TRBV6-6 and TRBJ1-2; tentative D call: TRBD1 (5 bases). This CDR3 has 13 residues. Germline V lookup: CDR1 MNHNY, CDR2 SVGAGI (reference sequence). V lost 9 bases to trimming and J lost 7 bases, with 18 bases between them.

This clone is a singleton in its sample. This sequence joins TRBV4-2 and TRBJ2-5; TRBD1 agrees at 8 bases. The J segment lost 5 bases and the V segment lost 1 base, leaving 12 bases of the junction unmatched. The CDR3 is made up of 17 amino acids. CDR1 and CDR2 (germline): LGHNA, YNFKEQ. The DNA of the CDR3 is TGTGCCAGCAGCCAAGGACAGGGGCCCCTGGCCGGGGAGACCCAGTACTTC. It yields the protein CASSQGQGPLAGETQYF.

This chain uses TRBV6-5 with TRBJ1-3; D not resolved. The CDR3 extends over 15 amino acids. Germline lookup yields CDR1 MNHEY and CDR2 SVGAGI. Trimming left V 2 bases short and J 0 bases short, with 8 bases between. Here the CDR3 DNA reads TGTGCCAGCAGTTACGGGAGGAGCTCTGGAAACACCATATATTTT. It encodes CASSYGRSSGNTIYF.

The genes are TRBV2 and TRBJ1-4, with D perhaps matching TRBD1 (5 bases). This CDR3 has 15 amino acids. Trimming removed 1 base at V and 4 bases at J, with 10 bases between. Germline CDR1 and CDR2: SNHLY and FYNNEI. CDR3 region: CASSEGGGFNEKLFF. The CDR3 DNA sequence: TGTGCCAGCAGTGAAGGTGGGGGGTTTAATGAAAAACTGTTTTTT.

The J gene is TRBJ1-1, the V gene TRBV7-9; D is unresolved. The germline gives CDR1 SEHNR, CDR2 FQNEAQ (reference sequence). V lost 1 base and J lost 4, with 19 bases in between. The CDR3 length is 17 residues. CDR3 in DNA: TGTGCCAGCAGCTTAGGGGGATTTCGCAAGGACCCCACTGAAGCTTTCTTT. Protein: CASSLGGFRKDPTEAFF.

A single count supports this clone. The chain has TRBV30 and TRBJ2-1, with 7 bases matching TRBD2. Per the germline V gene, CDR1 is GTSNPN and CDR2 is SVGIG (reference sequence). The CDR3 is 15 residues long. Losses at the gene ends were 0 bases for V and 5 bases for J; bases not matched to a gene: 7. CDR3 bases: TGTGCCTGGAGTGTTGGGCAGGGAGGGAACAATGAGCAGTTCTTC. Its protein is CAWSVGQGGNNEQFF.

This rearrangement joins TRBV18 to TRBJ1-1; maybe TRBD1 (6 bases). The V gene lost 5 bases and the J gene lost 7 bases, with 11 bases spanning the gap. This CDR3 is 12 amino acids long. Germline V lookup: CDR1 KGHSH, CDR2 LQKENI. The CDR3 region is CASSELQGEAFF. The CDR3 DNA reads TGTGCCAGCTCAGAGCTACAGGGTGAAGCTTTCTTT.

This rearrangement joins TRBV5-4 to TRBJ1-1; 7 bases fit TRBD1. This CDR3 region has 15 residues. The V and J ends lost 4 bases and 5 bases, in that order; junction bases with no gene match: 11. The germline gives CDR1 SGHNT, CDR2 YYREEE (reference sequence). CDR3 amino acids: CASSQEIRGGTEAFF. The CDR3 DNA follows: TGTGCCAGCAGCCAAGAGATCAGGGGGGGAACTGAAGCTTTCTTT.

The V gene is TRBV4-1, the J gene TRBJ2-7; D possibly uses TRBD1 or TRBD2 (5 bases each). Germline values: CDR1 MGHRA, CDR2 YSYEKL. The CDR3 extends over 17 amino acids. Trimming removed 1 base at V and 2 bases at J, with 18 bases between. CDR3 amino acids: CASSQVKGPSDPYEQYF. CDR3 nucleotides: TGCGCCAGCAGCCAAGTAAAGGGACCTTCGGACCCCTACGAGCAGTACTTC.

This clone was seen once. The chain has TRBV7-8 and TRBJ1-2, with TRBD1 identical over 8 bases. Germline V gene lookup returns CDR1 SGHVS and CDR2 FQNEAQ. The CDR3 is 17 amino acids. The V segment lost 6 bases and the J segment 7 bases; nucleotides outside the gene matches: 19. Here the CDR3 DNA reads TGTGCCAGCAGACCCCACCCAAGGGAAACTACAGGGGGTGGCTACACCTTC. Translation gives CASRPHPRETTGGGYTF.

J is TRBJ1-2 and V is TRBV7-2; D unresolved. CDR1 is SGHTA, CDR2 FQGNSA, per germline. This CDR3 contains 12 residues. V was trimmed by 6 bases and J by 7 bases, leaving 12 bases between them. CDR3 sequence (DNA): TGTGCCAGCAGTCCGGGGATCGGTGGCTACACCTTC. Amino acids: CASSPGIGGYTF. The variable domain in full, completed from reference TRBV7-2 and TRBJ1-2, reads GAGVSQSPSNKVTEKGKDVELRCDPISGHTALYWYRQSLGQGLEFLIYFQGNSAPDKSGLPSDRFSAERTGGSVSTLTIQRTQQEDSAVYLCASSPGIGGYTFGSGTRLTVV.

This sequence joins TRBV5-1 and TRBJ1-1, with D possibly being TRBD1 (5 bases). The CDR3 is 14 residues long. V was cut by 4 bases and J by 4 bases, with 14 bases left in between. Per the germline V gene, CDR1 is SGHRS and CDR2 is YFSETQ. The CDR3 is CASSTSSGGTEAFF. Here the CDR3 DNA reads TGCGCCAGCAGCACCTCCTCGGGGGGCACTGAAGCTTTCTTT.

V is TRBV10-3 and J is TRBJ1-1; possible D gene TRBD1, 5 bases. Germline CDR1 ENHRY, CDR2 SYGVKD. CDR3 length: 12 residues. Trimming left V 7 bases short and J 1 base short, with 7 bases between. CDR3 in amino acids: CAITGGNTEAFF. CDR3 DNA: TGTGCCATCACGGGGGGGAACACTGAAGCTTTCTTT.

CDR3 protein: CATSMGLNTEAFF. The CDR3 bases are TGTGCCACCAGCATGGGGTTGAACACTGAAGCTTTCTTT. This sequence joins TRBV15 and TRBJ1-1; D unclear. V lost 4 bases and J lost 0, with 6 bases in between. The CDR3 length is 13 residues. In germline, CDR1 is LNHNV, CDR2 YYDKDF (reference sequence).